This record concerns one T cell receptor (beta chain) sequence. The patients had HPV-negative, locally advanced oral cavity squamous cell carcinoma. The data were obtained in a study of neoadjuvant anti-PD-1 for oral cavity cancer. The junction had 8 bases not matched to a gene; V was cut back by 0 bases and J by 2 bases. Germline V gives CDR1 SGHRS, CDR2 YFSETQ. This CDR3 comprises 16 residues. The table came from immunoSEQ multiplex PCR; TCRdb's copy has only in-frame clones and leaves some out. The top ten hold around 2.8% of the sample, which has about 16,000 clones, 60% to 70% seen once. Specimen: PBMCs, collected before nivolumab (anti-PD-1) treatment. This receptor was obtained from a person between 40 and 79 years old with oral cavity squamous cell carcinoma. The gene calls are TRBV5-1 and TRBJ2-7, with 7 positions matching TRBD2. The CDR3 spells CASSLEASGVTYEQYF. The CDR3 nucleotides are TGCGCCAGCAGCTTGGAGGCCAGCGGGGTAACCTACGAGCAGTACTTC.